Each of the 4 T cell receptor beta chains below was sequenced from the same sample in a study of tumor-infiltrating lymphocytes in localized non-small cell lung cancer (dated by TCRdb to about 2021). The protocol used for the library was the immunoSEQ multiplex PCR assay. As stored in TCRdb, this immuneACCESS dataset retains in-frame rearrangements with V and J assigned. A fraction of the clones does not appear; measured against another copy, unresolved V genes explain less than half of the discrepancy, and the remainder lacks a known reason. Recorded for this sample are approximately 14,000 clones; approximately 72% of them occurred a single time. Roughly 10% of the sample comes from the top ten. The sample was uninvolved lung tissue not adjacent to the tumor. These TCRs come from a human donor with non-small cell lung cancer.

This clone is deemed medium-sized. The chain uses TRBV28 and TRBJ1-4, with no clear D. The germline gives CDR1 MDHEN, CDR2 SYDVKM. Trimming removed 7 bases at V and 10 bases at J, with 13 bases between. The length of the CDR3 is 12 residues. The DNA of the CDR3 is TGTGCCAGCACCCCCCCCCGGGGAAAACTGTTTTTT. Translating it yields CASTPPRGKLFF.

The rearrangement uses TRBV10-3 and TRBJ2-3; 11 nucleotides align to TRBD2. Germline V gene sequence: CDR1 ENHRY, CDR2 SYGVKD. The CDR3 covers 17 residues. V shed 2 bases, J shed 0 bases, and the junction held 4 bases outside the gene matches. The CDR3 spells CAISETSGGISTDTQYF. The CDR3 DNA is TGTGCCATCAGTGAGACTAGCGGGGGCATAAGCACAGATACGCAGTATTTT.

This chain uses TRBV19 with TRBJ1-4; no reliable D call. There are 14 residues in the CDR3. Germline CDR1 LNHDA, CDR2 SQIVND (reference sequence). V was trimmed by 3 bases and J by 0 bases, leaving 5 bases between them. CDR3 coding DNA: TGTGCCAGTAGTATCTCTGCAACTAATGAAAAACTGTTTTTT. Encoded protein: CASSISATNEKLFF.

This rearrangement joins TRBV12-5 to TRBJ2-7; D uncertain. The CDR3 is 16 residues long. The V end lost 0 bases, the J end lost 4 bases, and 16 bases lay between the germline ends. From germline, CDR1 is LGHNT and CDR2 FRNRAP. The chain's CDR3 is CASGLVRVWQDYEQYF. CDR3 nucleotides: TGTGCTAGTGGTTTGGTACGGGTGTGGCAGGATTACGAGCAGTACTTC.